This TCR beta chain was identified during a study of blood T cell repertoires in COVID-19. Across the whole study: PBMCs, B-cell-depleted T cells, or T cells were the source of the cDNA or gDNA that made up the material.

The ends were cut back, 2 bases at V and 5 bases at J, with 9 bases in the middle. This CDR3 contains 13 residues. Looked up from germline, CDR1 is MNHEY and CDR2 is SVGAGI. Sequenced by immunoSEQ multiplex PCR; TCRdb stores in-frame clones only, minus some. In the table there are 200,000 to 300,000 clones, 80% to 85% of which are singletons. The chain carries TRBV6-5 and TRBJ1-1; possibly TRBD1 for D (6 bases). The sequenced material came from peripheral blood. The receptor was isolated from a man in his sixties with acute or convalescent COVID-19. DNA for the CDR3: TGTGCCAGCAGTTACACAGGGTATACTGAAGCTTTCTTT. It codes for CASSYTGYTEAFF.